This is a list of T cell receptor beta chains from one sample in a study of Graves' ophthalmopathy and Graves' hyperthyroidism. TCRdb passed the multiplex PCR reads through MiXCR, listing each CDR3 protein once. The table shows roughly 380,000 distinct CDR3 sequences, with approximately 15% occurring only once. The sequencing input was peripheral blood. All receptors come from a woman between 18 and 29 years old with stable Graves' hyperthyroidism. Each CDR3 is given with its conserved first and last residue.

v_call: TRBV19
cdr3_aa: CASAQGGGDTEAFF

v_call: TRBV12-3/TRBV12-4
cdr3_aa: CASSEDTPLYGYTF

v_call: TRBV11-3
cdr3_aa: CASSATVREGHLQETQYF

v_call: TRBV29-1
cdr3_aa: CSVDKDHEQYF

v_call: TRBV12-3/TRBV12-4
cdr3_aa: CASSFGQGSHEQYF

v_call: TRBV18
cdr3_aa: CASSPDLEAYEQYF

v_call: TRBV19
cdr3_aa: CASSMGQGEETQYF

v_call: TRBV19
cdr3_aa: CASSIEGRVYEQYF

v_call: TRBV19
cdr3_aa: CASSIETGRNYGYTF

v_call: TRBV6-2/TRBV6-3
cdr3_aa: CASRLSGLAGELFF

v_call: TRBV7-2
cdr3_aa: CASSLEGKGDF

v_call: TRBV6-2/TRBV6-3
cdr3_aa: CASTLDRAGTEAFF

v_call: TRBV2
cdr3_aa: CASSVDRLGVYGYTF

v_call: TRBV12-5
cdr3_aa: CASGLISHREAFF

v_call: TRBV7-9
cdr3_aa: CASSSLIFEQYF

v_call: TRBV6-1
cdr3_aa: CASTPDQGSANYGYTF

v_call: TRBV12-5
cdr3_aa: CASGLFDRGTEAFF

v_call: TRBV6-5
cdr3_aa: CASSYSGDRATGELFF

v_call: TRBV19
cdr3_aa: CASSMGSSYEQYF

v_call: TRBV29-1
cdr3_aa: CSVELAGEQYF

v_call: TRBV12-3/TRBV12-4
cdr3_aa: CASSRGHTYSNQPQHF

v_call: TRBV15
cdr3_aa: CASSRDGPLDEQYF

v_call: TRBV9
cdr3_aa: CASSVGNAMDTEAFF

v_call: TRBV2
cdr3_aa: CASSEGVAQYF

v_call: TRBV18
cdr3_aa: CASSPGVGNQPQHF

v_call: TRBV6-1
cdr3_aa: CASRGQGCNQPQHF

v_call: TRBV2
cdr3_aa: CASRADSTYEQYF

v_call: TRBV5-4
cdr3_aa: CASSLVGTPTQYF

v_call: TRBV6-1
cdr3_aa: CASIRQKGWYTEACF

v_call: TRBV7-8
cdr3_aa: CASRRQGKTEAFF

v_call: TRBV27
cdr3_aa: CASTHLGGGELFF

v_call: TRBV14
cdr3_aa: CASSQDGSYEQYF

v_call: TRBV12-3/TRBV12-4
cdr3_aa: CASSFRGEQETQYF